This T cell receptor beta chain emerged from a study of blood T cell repertoires in COVID-19. Measured with immunoSEQ multiplex PCR; TCRdb has only the in-frame clones, and not every one. Of 55,000 to 65,000 clones listed, roughly 87% are singletons. The CDR3 totals 15 residues. Per the germline V gene, CDR1 is SGDLS and CDR2 is YYNGEE. V was cut by 3 bases and J by 0 bases, with 12 bases left in between. The receptor comes from a man older than 75 in a cohort sampled during active COVID-19. Input material: peripheral blood. The chain links TRBV9 to TRBJ1-1; a possible D gene is TRBD1 (5 bases). The CDR3 DNA follows: TGTGCCAGCAGCGGTCCAGGGAATATGAACACTGAAGCTTTCTTT. It translates to CASSGPGNMNTEAFF.